The 17 T cell receptor beta chains below were found in one sample sequenced in a study of T cell repertoires in cytomegalovirus infection (dated by TCRdb to the late 2010s). Interpreted using the paper, the treatment or condition label stands for: in vitro stimulation with specific CMV peptide epitopes to enrich CMV-specific T cells. The listed sequencing device is Illumina HiSeq 1500. Starting from the raw public reads, TCRdb applied fastp trimming at Q25, assembled clones with MiXCR and retained in-frame beta chains. Records with the same CDR3 protein are collapsed into one entry carrying the most frequent genes and DNA. Recorded for this sample are about 89,000 distinct CDR3 sequences; 25% to 35% of them occurred a single time. The ten largest clones capture more than 70% of the sample. These TCRs' antigens remain unknown. The sample here was CD8+ T cells from cultured PBMCs, taken from culture after CMV antigen stimulation. The receptor set was obtained from a human donor in good health (CMV status not recorded). Some clones in this sample may be carry-over from other donors' samples.

This clonotype was seen a handful of times. This chain links TRBV28 with TRBJ1-1; D is ambiguous. CDR1 is MDHEN and CDR2 is SYDVKM in the germline V gene. The CDR3 runs to 13 residues. Trimming stripped 2 bases from V and 4 bases from J, with 8 bases between. Written as DNA, the CDR3 is TGTGCCAGCAGTTTAAGTCCGCTCACTGAAGCTTTCTTT. Amino acid sequence: CASSLSPLTEAFF.

The chain recombines TRBV6-2 or TRBV6-3 with TRBJ1-5; 10 nucleotides agree with TRBD1. There are 15 residues in the CDR3. V lost 5 bases, J lost 6 bases, and 7 bases stayed unmatched. CDR1 and CDR2 from the germline V gene are MNHEY and SVGEGT. CDR3 DNA sequence: TGTGCCAGCAGTCGCGGGACAGGGGAAGTTCAGCCCCAGCATTTT. It translates to CASSRGTGEVQPQHF.

This clonotype came up a few times. The chain links TRBV14 to TRBJ1-2; 8 nucleotides line up with TRBD1. The CDR3 length is 13 residues. Germline V gene sequence: CDR1 SGHDN, CDR2 FVKESK. V was clipped by 4 bases and J by 5 bases; unmatched bases: 3. The DNA for the CDR3 is TGTGCCAGCAGCCCCCGGACAGGGTATGGCTACACCTTC. Amino acids: CASSPRTGYGYTF.

This clonotype was recorded a few times. The rearrangement joins TRBV5-6 to TRBJ1-1; D might be TRBD1 (5 bases). There are 16 residues in the CDR3. CDR1 SGHDT and CDR2 YYEEEE come from the germline V gene. V lost 0 bases, J lost 1 base, and 13 bases lay in between. The CDR3 here is CASSLAFRTQNTEAFF. In DNA, the CDR3 is TGTGCCAGCAGCTTGGCTTTCCGGACACAGAACACTGAAGCTTTCTTT.

This clonotype was observed a few times. CDR3 in amino acids: CASSLGGGSSYEQYF. The CDR3 nucleotides read TGTGCCAGCAGCCTCGGGGGAGGAAGCTCCTACGAGCAGTACTTC. V and J are TRBV7-2 and TRBJ2-7; weak D call: TRBD2 (6 bases). Per the germline V gene, CDR1 is SGHTA and CDR2 is FQGNSA. The CDR3 has 15 residues. V was trimmed by 5 bases and J by 0 bases, leaving 14 bases between them. Supplemented by reference TRBV7-2 and TRBJ2-7, the full variable domain reads GAGVSQSPSNKVTEKGKDVELRCDPISGHTALYWYRQSLGQGLEFLIYFQGNSAPDKSGLPSDRFSAERTGGSVSTLTIQRTQQEDSAVYLCASSLGGGSSYEQYFGPGTRLTVT.

On this clonotype itself: One junction end disagrees with the germline gene, perhaps due to a read error. In DNA, the CDR3 is TGTGCCAACAGCCATCTAGCGGGGGTCACCGGGGAGCTGTTTTTT. The encoded protein is CANSHLAGVTGELFF. V is TRBV7-9 and J is TRBJ2-2, with 10 bases that match TRBD2. The CDR3 has 15 amino acids. CDR1 is SEHNR and CDR2 is FQNEAQ in the germline V gene (reference sequence).

The chain joins TRBV4-1 to TRBJ2-2; maybe TRBD2 (7 bases). Germline-derived CDR1 and CDR2 are MGHRA and YSYEKL. This CDR3 has 16 residues. Trimming took off 0 bases at V and 5 bases at J, with 13 bases between the two ends. This CDR3 reads CASSQDGGGATGELFF. The CDR3 DNA is TGCGCCAGCAGCCAAGATGGGGGGGGGGCTACCGGGGAGCTGTTTTTT.

This clonotype was found a few times. The CDR3 DNA is TGTGCCAGCAGTCGAGCGGGGGGGTACTATGGCTACACCTTC. Its translation is CASSRAGGYYGYTF. The rearrangement links TRBV7-8 to TRBJ1-2; perhaps TRBD1 as D (5 bases). CDR3 length: 14 amino acids. Germline-derived CDR1 and CDR2 are SGHVS and FQNEAQ. V lost 6 bases and J 3 bases, leaving 14 bases between the germline ends.

The rearrangement joins TRBV27 to TRBJ2-3; weak D call: TRBD2 (5 bases). Trimming removed 3 bases from V and 2 bases from J, with 9 bases in between. The CDR3 spans 14 residues. Per germline, CDR1 MNHEY and CDR2 SMNVEV (reference sequence). CDR3 residues: CASSLLAPTDTQYF. The CDR3 bases are TGTGCCAGCAGTTTGCTAGCCCCCACAGATACGCAGTATTTT.

Only one count was recorded for this clonotype. V and J are TRBV29-1 and TRBJ2-7; D might be TRBD1 or TRBD2, each matching 5 bases. V was cut by 7 bases and J by 1 base, with 11 bases left in between. The V gene's germline CDR1 is SQVTM and CDR2 ANQGSEA. This CDR3 comprises 12 residues. The CDR3 here is CSARDRSYEQYF. The CDR3 bases are TGCAGCGCAAGGGACCGTTCCTACGAGCAGTACTTC.

This clonotype was observed once. The CDR3 reads CASSSPGTGTYNEQFF. The CDR3 DNA reads as TGTGCCAGCAGTTCCCCCGGGACAGGGACCTACAATGAGCAGTTCTTC. V usage is TRBV27 and J usage is TRBJ2-1; 9 positions agree with TRBD1. The V gene's germline CDR1 is MNHEY and CDR2 SMNVEV (reference sequence). The CDR3 is made up of 16 amino acids. The V segment lost 4 bases and the J segment 2 bases; nucleotides outside the gene matches: 6.

As to this clonotype: This is likely a read error, given that the CDR3 carries no conserved phenylalanine or tryptophan at its end. This sequence joins TRBV14 and TRBJ2-7; D remains unclear. V shed 4 bases and J shed 3 bases, with 7 bases lying between them. Germline V gene lookup returns CDR1 SGHDN and CDR2 FVKESK. The CDR3 spans 12 residues. This chain's CDR3 is CASSPTFYEQYS. The CDR3 coding sequence is TGTGCCAGCAGCCCCACATTCTACGAGCAGTACTCC.

This clonotype has only a few counts. The rearrangement joins TRBV12-3 or TRBV12-4 to TRBJ2-3; D is unresolved. The CDR3 runs 15 residues. V was cut by 0 bases and J by 5 bases, with 12 bases left in between. The CDR3 coding sequence is TGTGCCAGCAGTTTAGCCCTCGGCCCTAAAGATACGCAGTATTTT. Translated, it gives CASSLALGPKDTQYF.

The chain recombines TRBV19 with TRBJ2-2; tentative D call: TRBD2 (7 bases). The germline V and J ends were trimmed by 0 bases and 6 bases, with 14 bases remaining between them. The germline gives CDR1 LNHDA, CDR2 SQIVND (reference sequence). CDR3 length equals 16 residues. This CDR3 reads CASSIEGGGKAGELFF. The CDR3 DNA reads as TGTGCCAGTAGTATAGAAGGGGGAGGGAAGGCCGGGGAGCTGTTTTTT.

The CDR3 DNA reads TGTGCCAGCAGTTACCAGGACCCGACTAGCACAGATACGCAGTATTTT. Its translation: CASSYQDPTSTDTQYF. The chain combines TRBV6-5 with TRBJ2-3; no clear D gene. Per germline, CDR1 MNHEY and CDR2 SVGAGI. The ends were cut back, 2 bases at V and 0 bases at J, with 12 bases in the middle. There are 16 residues in the CDR3.

This clonotype was counted ten times or more. The chain links TRBV28 to TRBJ2-7; D call uncertain. In germline, CDR1 is MDHEN, CDR2 SYDVKM. This CDR3 has 14 amino acids. Trimming removed 1 base at V and 5 bases at J, with 12 bases between. CDR3 nucleotide sequence: TGTGCCAGCAGTTTATTGTCCAGGTCCGACGAGCAGTACTTC. Its protein is CASSLLSRSDEQYF. Variable domain in full (rest from reference TRBV28 and TRBJ2-7): DVKVTQSSRYLVKRTGEKVFLECVQDMDHENMFWYRQDPGLGLRLIYFSYDVKMKEKGDIPEGYSVSREKKERFSLILESASTNQTSMYLCASSLLSRSDEQYFGPGTRLTVT.

This clonotype was found a few times. This sequence joins TRBV6-5 and TRBJ2-5, with 8 nucleotides matching TRBD2. This CDR3 region has 15 residues. The germline V gene encodes CDR1 MNHEY and CDR2 SVGAGI. Trimming removed 8 bases from V and 5 bases from J; junction bases left unmatched: 13. The CDR3 reads CASHGDGGARETQYF. CDR3 sequence (DNA): TGTGCCAGCCATGGAGACGGGGGGGCCCGGGAGACCCAGTACTTC.